This TCR beta chain was recorded in a study of glioma-infiltrating T cells after dendritic cell vaccination. Study at large: Samples are from glioblastoma patients in Phase I and II dendritic cell vaccine trials. Patients received autologous tumor lysate-pulsed dendritic cell vaccination between the early 2000s and the early 2010s.

Germline V CDR1 and CDR2: SQVTM, ANQGSEA. The CDR3 runs to 13 residues. Trimming removed 0 bases from V and 9 bases from J; junction bases left unmatched: 4. Time point indicated: after dendritic cell vaccination, including at tumor progression/relapse. Selection required adequate fresh-frozen tumor tissue plus more than two years' survival data. Amplification used 60 V beta primers and 13 J beta primers. Clones were sequenced by immunoSEQ multiplex PCR, and TCRdb holds only the in-frame ones, with some missing. The sample has tens of thousands of clones, around 86% seen once. The receptor was isolated from a human donor with glioblastoma. The chain combines TRBV29-1 with TRBJ2-1, with 8 bases that match TRBD2. The input for sequencing was blood, taken after dendritic cell vaccination. The CDR3 bases are TGCAGCGTTGAAGAATTCGCGGGGGGTGAGCAGTTCTTC. It yields the protein CSVEEFAGGEQFF.